This TCR beta chain was captured in a study of T cell changes during pregnancy in multiple sclerosis. Only in-frame clones appear in the TCRdb table, and some are missing; sequencing was by immunoSEQ multiplex PCR. This sample has about 44,000 clones, with 90% found just once. The clonotype comes from a female donor with multiple sclerosis, enrolled in a pregnancy study. Sequencing used CD4+ T cells from peripheral blood mononuclear cells, obtained before pregnancy.

The DNA of the CDR3 is TGTGCCAGTAGTAACCGTCCGGGCACCGGGGAGCTGTTTTTT. Its protein is CASSNRPGTGELFF. The chain employs TRBV19 and TRBJ2-2; D call uncertain. The CDR3 is made up of 14 amino acids. V dropped 4 bases and J dropped 4 bases, with 10 bases sitting between them. In germline, CDR1 is LNHDA, CDR2 SQIVND (reference sequence).